Listed here are 27 T cell receptor beta chains from one sample, sequenced in a study of shared clonotypes between healthy human individuals. Here immunoSEQ multiplex PCR was the method, and the copy in TCRdb shows in-frame clones only, minus some. The sample lists about 1 million clones, about 77% occurring once. Sequenced input: memory CD4+ T cells sorted from blood. The subset here: CD45RA-negative fraction. The receptors stem from a man aged 18-30 years in good health.

The chain recombines TRBV27 with TRBJ2-7, with 7 bases aligning to TRBD1. The CDR3 covers 12 residues. V lost 6 bases, J lost 4 bases, and 3 bases stayed unmatched. CDR1 and CDR2 from the germline V gene are MNHEY and SMNVEV (reference sequence). The CDR3 spells CASRIQGYEQYF. CDR3 nucleotides: TGTGCCAGCAGGATACAGGGGTACGAGCAGTACTTC.

V is TRBV5-1 and J is TRBJ1-1; D remains ambiguous. V lost 9 bases, J lost 4 bases, and 16 bases lay in between. CDR3 length: 13 residues. Germline CDR1 SGHRS, CDR2 YFSETQ. DNA for the CDR3: TGCGCCACCTCGGCCCGAGTGGGCACTGAAGCTTTCTTT. Amino acid sequence: CATSARVGTEAFF. The whole variable domain, filled in from reference TRBV5-1 and TRBJ1-1, reads KAGVTQTPRYLIKTRGQQVTLSCSPISGHRSVSWYQQTPGQGLQFLFEYFSETQRNKGNFPGRFSGRQFSNSRSEMNVSTLELGDSALYLCATSARVGTEAFFGQGTRLTVV.

This chain links TRBV5-5 with TRBJ2-5, with D tentatively TRBD2 (5 bases). The CDR3 consists of 14 residues. V gave up 4 bases and J gave up 3 bases, with 13 bases separating them. Germline loops: CDR1 SGHKS, CDR2 YYEKEE (reference sequence). The CDR3 reads CASSPGELKETQYF. As DNA, the CDR3 is TGTGCCAGCAGCCCCGGGGAGTTGAAAGAGACCCAGTACTTC.

V usage is TRBV6-1 and J usage is TRBJ2-2; D possibly corresponds to TRBD1 (6 bases). Trimming cost V 6 bases and J 0 bases, with 8 bases left between them. The CDR3 contains 14 residues. Germline V lookup: CDR1 MNHNS, CDR2 SASEGT. CDR3 sequence: CASSRTANTGELFF. CDR3 in DNA: TGTGCCAGCAGCCGGACAGCGAACACCGGGGAGCTGTTTTTT.

The chain is built from TRBV6-1 and TRBJ2-2; 10 bases fit TRBD2. After removal of 7 bases from V and 1 base from J, the junction contained 3 bases not matched to a gene. Germline V lookup: CDR1 MNHNS, CDR2 SASEGT. The CDR3 has 15 residues. This chain's CDR3 is CASKLAGLNTGELFF. The CDR3 bases are TGTGCCAGCAAACTAGCGGGGTTGAACACCGGGGAGCTGTTTTTT.

V and J are TRBV28 and TRBJ2-3, with D possibly matching TRBD2 (6 bases). Germline V CDR1 and CDR2: MDHEN, SYDVKM. The CDR3 covers 14 residues. The ends were cut back, 3 bases at V and 5 bases at J, with 12 bases in the middle. In DNA form, the CDR3 reads TGTGCCAGCAGTTTGGGCGGGAAAGGAGATACGCAGTATTTT. The encoded protein is CASSLGGKGDTQYF.

CDR3 coding DNA: TGTGCCACAACTAGCGGGAGAGTCCACGAGCAGTACTTC. Translation gives CATTSGRVHEQYF. This sequence joins TRBV10-3 and TRBJ2-7, with TRBD2 identical over 11 bases. The V segment lost 10 bases and the J segment 5 bases; nucleotides outside the gene matches: 7. Germline CDR1 reads ENHRY; CDR2 reads SYGVKD. The CDR3 extends over 13 amino acids.

The rearrangement links TRBV11-2 to TRBJ2-6; D unresolved. V gave up 5 bases and J gave up 0 bases, with 5 bases separating them. The CDR3 spans 14 residues. Germline V CDR1 and CDR2: SGHAT, FQNNGV. The CDR3 here is CASSLDSGANVLTF. The DNA of the CDR3 is TGTGCCAGCAGCCTGGACTCTGGGGCCAACGTCCTGACTTTC.

In this sample, this clone turned up many times. The chain uses TRBV28 and TRBJ2-7, with D tentatively TRBD1 (6 bases). V was cut by 4 bases and J by 6 bases, with 13 bases left in between. CDR3 length: 13 residues. The germline CDR1 and CDR2 sequences are MDHEN and SYDVKM. As DNA, the CDR3 is TGTGCCAGCAGTTACAGGGTTGGGGGCGAGCAGTACTTC. It is translated as CASSYRVGGEQYF.

The V call is TRBV5-4, the J call TRBJ2-5; tentative D call: TRBD1 (6 bases). Germline values: CDR1 SGHNT, CDR2 YYREEE (reference sequence). V lost 5 bases and J lost 4, with 12 bases in between. The CDR3 totals 13 residues. This chain's CDR3 is CASREGQRETQYF. The CDR3 bases are TGTGCCAGCAGAGAGGGACAAAGAGAGACCCAGTACTTC. Filled out from reference TRBV5-4 and TRBJ2-5, the complete variable domain reads ETGVTQSPTHLIKTRGQQVTLRCSSQSGHNTVSWYQQALGQGPQFIFQYYREEENGRGNFPPRFSGLQFPNYSSELNVNALELDDSALYLCASREGQRETQYFGPGTRLLVL.

The chain carries TRBV29-1 and TRBJ1-2; TRBD1 matches at 9 bases. The junction had 8 bases not matched to a gene; V was cut back by 7 bases and J by 8 bases. Looked up from germline, CDR1 is SQVTM and CDR2 is ANQGSEA. The length of the CDR3 is 12 residues. CDR3 amino acids: CSAGPQGAGYTF. CDR3 sequence (DNA): TGCAGCGCTGGCCCACAGGGGGCCGGCTACACCTTC.

The chain is built from TRBV18 and TRBJ2-2; perhaps TRBD1 as D (5 bases). From germline, CDR1 is KGHSH and CDR2 LQKENI. CDR3 size: 14 residues. V was pared by 6 bases and J by 6 bases, with 14 bases between. The DNA of the CDR3 is TGTGCCAGCTCCGCGGCAGGGCGCCCCGGGGAGCTGTTTTTT. As protein: CASSAAGRPGELFF.

The chain links TRBV10-3 to TRBJ2-7; maybe TRBD1 (5 bases). Germline lookup yields CDR1 ENHRY and CDR2 SYGVKD. V lost 2 bases and J lost 0, with 8 bases in between. The CDR3 covers 14 residues. The CDR3: CAISEPQGSYEQYF. The CDR3 DNA reads as TGTGCCATCAGTGAGCCGCAGGGCTCCTACGAGCAGTACTTC.

The gene calls are TRBV6-1 and TRBJ1-6, with D possibly being TRBD1 (6 bases). This CDR3 has 15 residues. Trimming took off 6 bases at V and 10 bases at J, with 19 bases between the two ends. Germline CDR1 MNHNS, CDR2 SASEGT. The CDR3 here is CASSLEGVIRSPLHF. The DNA of the CDR3 is TGTGCCAGCAGCCTCGAGGGGGTGATAAGATCACCCCTCCACTTT.

The chain combines TRBV2 with TRBJ2-5; 10 nucleotides align to TRBD2. The J call may be mistaken, given a closer DNA end match to TRBJ2-7. The CDR3 is 14 amino acids. The germline CDR1 and CDR2 sequences are SNHLY and FYNNEI. The CDR3 sequence is CASSTGTSASEQYF. The CDR3 region has the DNA TGTGCCAGCTCGACCGGGACTAGCGCGTCCGAGCAGTACTTC.

This chain links TRBV19 with TRBJ1-1; D remains ambiguous. Germline V CDR1 and CDR2: LNHDA, SQIVND (reference sequence). The CDR3 covers 16 residues. V was cut by 7 bases and J by 2 bases, with 20 bases left in between. CDR3 nucleotides: TGTGCCAGTACGGATCTGAGGCGGATCGGAAACACTGAAGCTTTCTTT. It specifies CASTDLRRIGNTEAFF.

In regard to this clone: The sample holds other DNA sequences that translate to the same CDR3. This rearrangement joins TRBV18 to TRBJ2-3, with TRBD1 matching over 9 bases. Germline trimming cut 3 bases from V and 1 base from J; bases unmatched to any gene: 5. The CDR3 is made up of 16 amino acids. Germline V CDR1 and CDR2: KGHSH, LQKENI. CDR3 residues: CASSPPTGGGTDTQYF. CDR3 DNA: TGTGCCAGCTCACCCCCGACAGGGGGTGGCACAGATACGCAGTATTTT.

In regard to this clone: The CDR3 does not end in the conserved phenylalanine or tryptophan, so this is likely a read error. The DNA is left out, because the CDR3 cannot be placed on it with certainty; the CDR3 is given as TCRdb lists it. The chain joins TRBV5-8 to TRBJ1-2. The V gene's germline CDR1 is SGHTS and CDR2 YDEGEE. The length of the CDR3 is 9 amino acids, counting both ends. The CDR3 protein is CASSSRNGS.

The rearrangement joins TRBV9 to TRBJ2-5; D gene ambiguous. The germline V gene encodes CDR1 SGDLS and CDR2 YYNGEE. V dropped 3 bases and J dropped 4 bases, with 7 bases sitting between them. There are 12 residues in the CDR3. CDR3 protein: CASSAKGETQYF. CDR3 DNA sequence: TGTGCCAGCAGCGCGAAGGGAGAGACCCAGTACTTC.

This clone has a single count. V is TRBV11-2 and J is TRBJ1-6; D perhaps matches TRBD1 (5 bases). There are 15 residues in the CDR3. V lost 5 bases and J 10 bases, leaving 18 bases between the germline ends. CDR1 is SGHAT, CDR2 FQNNGV, per germline. Here the CDR3 DNA reads TGTGCCAGCAGCACCATCGGGGGTATAGAGTCACCCCTCCACTTT. This encodes CASSTIGGIESPLHF.

This chain links TRBV5-4 with TRBJ2-2; 8 bases are a match to TRBD2. Germline loops: CDR1 SGHNT, CDR2 YYREEE (reference sequence). This CDR3 has 16 amino acids. V gave up 0 bases and J gave up 6 bases; unmatched junction bases: 7. CDR3 residues: CASSLVAGRGSGELFF. CDR3 in DNA: TGTGCCAGCAGCTTGGTAGCGGGGAGAGGATCCGGGGAGCTGTTTTTT.

V gene TRBV19 combines with J gene TRBJ1-2, with D possibly matching TRBD1 (6 bases). CDR3 size: 14 residues. CDR1 LNHDA and CDR2 SQIVND come from the germline V gene (reference sequence). Deletions cut 4 bases from V and 8 bases from J, with 17 bases between. CDR3 sequence (DNA): TGTGCCAGTAGTACGACCCGACAGGTTTACGGCTACACCTTC. As protein: CASSTTRQVYGYTF.

Only one count was recorded for this clone. The genes are TRBV10-3 and TRBJ2-7; the match to TRBD2 covers 11 bases. From germline, CDR1 is ENHRY and CDR2 SYGVKD. This CDR3 has 15 amino acids. J lost 1 base, V lost 5 bases, and 4 bases had no gene match. The CDR3 nucleotides read TGTGCCATCAGTACCGGGACTAGCGGTTCCTACGAGCAGTACTTC. Amino acids: CAISTGTSGSYEQYF.

The chain has TRBV14 and TRBJ2-7; 10 nucleotides align to TRBD2. Germline CDR1 and CDR2: SGHDN and FVKESK. V lost 4 bases, J lost 4 bases, and 7 bases stayed unmatched. The CDR3 is made up of 15 amino acids. The CDR3 loop reads CASSLPGAGGYEQYF. The CDR3, as DNA: TGTGCCAGCAGCCTTCCGGGAGCGGGAGGGTACGAGCAGTACTTC. The full variable domain, with the rest looked up from reference TRBV14 and TRBJ2-7, is EAGVTQFPSHSVIEKGQTVTLRCDPISGHDNLYWYRRVMGKEIKFLLHFVKESKQDESGMPNNRFLAERTGGTYSTLKVQPAELEDSGVYFCASSLPGAGGYEQYFGPGTRLTVT.

The chain combines TRBV9 with TRBJ2-3; unclear D gene. CDR3 size: 13 residues. Germline CDR1 and CDR2: SGDLS and YYNGEE. The V end lost 3 bases, the J end lost 6 bases, and 11 bases lay between the germline ends. The CDR3 region has the DNA TGTGCCAGCAGCGCTTCGCCTAAGGATACGCAGTATTTT. Protein: CASSASPKDTQYF.

This clone was seen a few times. The V call is TRBV29-1, the J call TRBJ2-7, with TRBD2 matching over 13 bases. Per germline, CDR1 SQVTM and CDR2 ANQGSEA. The V segment lost 6 bases and the J segment 4 bases; nucleotides outside the gene matches: 3. The CDR3 has 13 residues. The DNA for the CDR3 is TGCAGCGTGAGACTAGCGGGAGGATACGAGCAGTACTTC. Its protein is CSVRLAGGYEQYF.

V gene TRBV28 combines with J gene TRBJ2-1; D gene unclear. The CDR3 contains 12 residues. The germline V gene has CDR1 MDHEN and CDR2 SYDVKM. The germline V and J ends were trimmed by 4 bases and 9 bases, with 10 bases remaining between them. The CDR3 is CASSSLVGEQFF. CDR3 coding DNA: TGTGCCAGCAGTTCCCTGGTGGGTGAGCAGTTCTTC.